The 28 T cell receptor beta chains reported below all come from one sample, sequenced in a study of human T cells and chemical hapten exposure. MiXCR, applied by TCRdb to the RACE reads, yields one record per CDR3 protein. The data hold 95,000 or so distinct CDR3 sequences, with more than 9.5% observed a single time. Specified time point: patch test 2, 6 weeks after DPC sensitization. Treatment given: therapeutic diphenylcyclopropenone sensitization with weekly scalp DPC. Source: whole blood, taken in connection with sensitization to the hapten diphenylcyclopropenone (DPC). Every receptor here comes from a woman in her 40s with alopecia areata. Some clones in this sample may be carry-over from other donors' samples.

Note on this clonotype: Given the absence of the conserved phenylalanine or tryptophan at the CDR3 end, a read error is likely. CDR3 nucleotide sequence: TGTGCCACCAGTGACCCGGACTTACGGACTGGCACAGATACGCAGTATCTT. Translated, it gives CATSDPDLRTGTDTQYL. The chain is built from TRBV24-1 and TRBJ2-3; TRBD2 is a possible D gene (5 bases). Trimming took 4 bases from V and 1 from J, leaving 17 bases between them. Germline values: CDR1 KGHDR, CDR2 SFDVKD. The CDR3 has 17 residues.

In its sample, this clonotype was seen many times. The genes are TRBV6-2 or TRBV6-3 and TRBJ1-2; D not resolved. Germline CDR1 and CDR2: MNHEY and SVGEGT. V lost 0 bases and J 4 bases, leaving 9 bases between the germline ends. This CDR3 is built from 14 residues. The CDR3 DNA sequence: TGTGCCAGCAGTTACTCGATCTCCCCCTATGGCTACACCTTC. It codes for CASSYSISPYGYTF.

This chain uses TRBV6-1 with TRBJ2-1; tentative D call: TRBD2 (5 bases). The CDR3 spans 13 residues. The germline CDR1 and CDR2 sequences are MNHNS and SASEGT. Trimming removed 0 bases from V and 12 bases from J, with 12 bases in between. The CDR3 protein is CASSEATRVWQFF. The CDR3, as DNA: TGTGCCAGCAGTGAAGCGACGAGGGTATGGCAGTTCTTC.

This clonotype showed up many times. The V and J genes are TRBV4-3 and TRBJ1-2, with a weak D call TRBD1 (6 bases). CDR1 and CDR2 from the germline V gene are LGHNA and YSLEER. Trimming removed 0 bases from V and 7 bases from J, with 15 bases in between. CDR3 length equals 15 residues. DNA for the CDR3: TGCGCCAGCAGCCAAGAGCCGGGGGCGCTTGGTGGCTACACCTTC. This sequence encodes CASSQEPGALGGYTF.

This clonotype was seen a few times. The rearrangement links TRBV24-1 to TRBJ2-1, with 13 bases fitting TRBD2. The V and J ends lost 5 bases and 4 bases, in that order; junction bases with no gene match: 1. CDR3 length equals 15 residues. Germline V CDR1 and CDR2: KGHDR, SFDVKD. The CDR3 region is CATSGTSGSYNEQFF. The CDR3 coding sequence is TGTGCCACCAGTGGGACTAGCGGGAGTTACAATGAGCAGTTCTTC.

The CDR3 is CASTSGANVLTF. CDR3 nucleotide sequence: TGTGCCAGCACCTCTGGGGCCAACGTCCTGACTTTC. The chain combines TRBV28 with TRBJ2-6; D not certain. V lost 7 bases, J lost 0 bases, and 1 base lay in between. This CDR3 region has 12 residues. Per germline, CDR1 MDHEN and CDR2 SYDVKM.

Concerning this clonotype itself: A read error is possible here, since a much larger clone lies one base away. The CDR3 loop is CASSKTGEVETQYF. In DNA form, the CDR3 reads TGTGCCAGCAGCAAGACAGGGGAAGTAGAGACCCAGTACTTC. The rearrangement links TRBV21-1 to TRBJ2-5; the tabulated D call, TRBD1, remains unverified against the DNA. TRBV21-1 is listed as a pseudogene. This CDR3 contains 14 residues.

This clonotype has at least ten counts. J is TRBJ2-5 and V is TRBV7-2; D not certain. Germline values: CDR1 SGHTA, CDR2 FQGNSA. Trimming shortened V by 5 bases and J by 2 bases, and 15 bases separated the two germline ends. The CDR3 consists of 15 residues. The CDR3 sequence is CASSTSRLGQETQYF. CDR3 DNA sequence: TGTGCCAGCAGCACCTCCAGACTTGGACAAGAGACCCAGTACTTC.

This clonotype was recorded many times. CDR3 nucleotides: TGCAGTGCTTCCGGGACAGGGCGGGGTAGCAATCAGCCCCAGCATTTT. Its protein is CSASGTGRGSNQPQHF. The chain employs TRBV20-1 and TRBJ1-5; TRBD1 agrees at 9 bases. Trimming cost V 5 bases and J 0 bases; bases outside gene matches: 8. The CDR3 has 16 residues. Germline CDR1 DFQATT, CDR2 SNEGSKA (reference sequence).

Remarks on this clonotype: The junction departs from germline at one end; a sequencing error may be responsible. This chain uses TRBV7-9 with TRBJ2-7; no reliable D call. Germline CDR1 is SEHNR and CDR2 is FQNEAQ (reference sequence). The CDR3 totals 14 residues. CDR3 sequence: CASNLDTNPYEQYF. The DNA for the CDR3 is TGTGCCAGCAACTTAGATACTAATCCCTACGAGCAGTACTTC.

This clonotype was observed a handful of times. This rearrangement joins TRBV3-1 to TRBJ1-6; D remains unclear. Germline values: CDR1 LGHDT, CDR2 YNNKEL (reference sequence). The CDR3 consists of 17 residues. V shed 3 bases and J shed 7 bases, with 19 bases lying between them. The CDR3 region is CASSQLAPGVGNSPLHF. The CDR3 DNA reads as TGTGCCAGCAGCCAGCTCGCCCCCGGTGTGGGGAATTCACCCCTCCACTTT.

This clonotype was counted only a few times. The chain joins TRBV4-2 to TRBJ1-6; D ambiguous. Trimming took off 4 bases at V and 10 bases at J, with 17 bases between the two ends. The CDR3 spans 15 residues. The germline gives CDR1 LGHNA, CDR2 YNFKEQ. The CDR3 region is CASSLWTDRSSPLHF. As DNA, the CDR3 is TGTGCCAGCAGCCTGTGGACGGACCGCTCGTCACCCCTCCACTTT.

Details on this clonotype: A read error may explain this, as a much larger clone is one base away. This sequence joins TRBV6-2 or TRBV6-3 and TRBJ2-1; 7 bases agree with TRBD2. The CDR3 is 15 residues long. The ends lost 5 bases at V and 6 bases at J; junction bases unmatched: 10. Per the germline V gene, CDR1 is MNHEY and CDR2 is SVGEGT. The CDR3 is CASSRQGAGSNEQFF. CDR3 DNA: TGTGCCAGCAGTCGCCAGGGAGCGGGGAGCAATGAGCAGTTCTTC.

This clonotype has ten or more counts. The CDR3 DNA sequence: TGTGCCAGCAGTACTCTGAGCTCCTATAATTCACCCCTCCACTTT. It specifies CASSTLSSYNSPLHF. The rearrangement links TRBV27 to TRBJ1-6; D not resolved. Trimming shortened V by 5 bases and J by 0 bases, and 8 bases separated the two germline ends. The CDR3 spans 15 residues. Germline assignment: CDR1 MNHEY and CDR2 SMNVEV (reference sequence).

A few counts support this clonotype. This chain links TRBV6-2 or TRBV6-3 with TRBJ2-1; D uncertain. Trimming removed 6 bases from V and 4 bases from J, with 19 bases in between. From germline, CDR1 is MNHEY and CDR2 SVGEGT. The CDR3 is 16 amino acids. The CDR3, as DNA: TGTGCCAGCAGGAGGTCCGGGCCTGCGGTTTACAATGAGCAGTTCTTC. It codes for CASRRSGPAVYNEQFF.

V gene TRBV10-2 combines with J gene TRBJ2-5; TRBD1 might be the D (5 bases). The CDR3 is made up of 13 amino acids. V was trimmed by 8 bases and J by 7 bases, leaving 17 bases between them. Germline V gene sequence: CDR1 WSHSY, CDR2 SAAADI. The CDR3 sequence is CASRTGSSRTQYF. DNA for the CDR3: TGCGCCAGCCGTACAGGAAGTTCTAGGACCCAGTACTTC.

This clonotype was found a few times. This chain uses TRBV7-9 with TRBJ2-7; 9 nucleotides line up with TRBD1. V dropped 5 bases and J dropped 4; count of bases not matched to a gene: 3. CDR3 length: 13 residues. In germline, CDR1 is SEHNR, CDR2 FQNEAQ (reference sequence). The CDR3 region is CASSPDRGYEQYF. The CDR3 DNA is TGTGCCAGCAGCCCGGACAGGGGATACGAGCAGTACTTC.

This clonotype was detected ten times or more. The chain is built from TRBV20-1 and TRBJ2-5; 7 positions agree with TRBD2. J was trimmed by 1 base and V by 7 bases; bases with no gene match: 3. CDR3 length: 12 amino acids. Germline CDR1 reads DFQATT; CDR2 reads SNEGSKA (reference sequence). In DNA form, the CDR3 reads TGCAGTGTCGGGGGGACCCAAGAGACCCAGTACTTC. Amino acids: CSVGGTQETQYF.

There are many counts of this clonotype. This chain links TRBV10-3 with TRBJ2-7; possible D gene TRBD1, 6 bases. V was shortened by 7 bases and J by 2 bases, with 15 bases between the two germline ends. Germline V gene data show CDR1 as ENHRY and CDR2 as SYGVKD. This CDR3 spans 14 amino acids. In DNA form, the CDR3 reads TGTGCCATCAAAGAGACGGGACAAACCTACGAGCAGTACTTC. Amino acids: CAIKETGQTYEQYF.

In this sample, this clonotype turned up a few times. The chain uses TRBV28 and TRBJ1-1; the match to TRBD1 covers 9 bases. Trimming removed 3 bases from V and 5 bases from J; junction bases left unmatched: 4. This CDR3 has 14 residues. The germline CDR1 and CDR2 sequences are MDHEN and SYDVKM. CDR3 bases: TGTGCCAGCAGTTTCCGGGACAGGGAGACTGAAGCTTTCTTT. It translates to CASSFRDRETEAFF.

The chain is built from TRBV3-1 and TRBJ1-1; D call uncertain. This CDR3 region has 14 residues. Germline CDR1 is LGHDT and CDR2 is YNNKEL (reference sequence). V gave up 1 base and J gave up 4 bases, with 10 bases separating them. The CDR3 is CASSQVSPGTEAFF. The CDR3 DNA reads as TGTGCCAGCAGCCAAGTTTCCCCGGGCACTGAAGCTTTCTTT.

The table lists this clonotype with many counts. V gene TRBV6-5 combines with J gene TRBJ1-6, with 7 bases aligning to TRBD1. CDR1 and CDR2 from the germline V gene are MNHEY and SVGAGI. The J segment lost 9 bases and the V segment lost 6 bases, leaving 20 bases of the junction unmatched. The CDR3 sequence is 18 residues long. CDR3 nucleotides: TGTGCCAGCAGCTTCCGGGACAGCTCGAACCATCGGGTTTCACCCCTCCACTTT. Translation gives CASSFRDSSNHRVSPLHF.

This clonotype has ten or more counts. CDR3 in DNA: TGTGCCTCCAAGACCTCGGGGAAAGAGACCCAGTACTTC. Amino acid sequence: CASKTSGKETQYF. The chain has TRBV30 and TRBJ2-5, with D tentatively TRBD2 (5 bases). This CDR3 comprises 13 residues. The V end was cut by 7 bases, the J end by 3 bases, with 15 bases between. Per the germline V gene, CDR1 is GTSNPN and CDR2 is SVGIG (reference sequence).

The table lists this clonotype with many counts. This rearrangement joins TRBV7-8 to TRBJ2-1; no clear D gene. V was clipped by 1 base and J by 9 bases, with 16 bases between them. Germline values: CDR1 SGHVS, CDR2 FQNEAQ. This CDR3 spans 15 amino acids. CDR3 nucleotides: TGTGCCAGCAGCTTAGGTGGCTCAAGGAAGAGTGAGCAGTTCTTC. Translated, it gives CASSLGGSRKSEQFF.

This chain links TRBV6-2 or TRBV6-3 with TRBJ2-4; D is ambiguous. The CDR3 totals 15 residues. Germline V lookup: CDR1 MNHEY, CDR2 SVGEGT. V was cut by 2 bases and J by 1 base, with 9 bases left in between. This CDR3 is CASSYDLHAKNIQYF. CDR3 DNA: TGTGCCAGCAGTTACGATCTTCACGCCAAAAACATTCAGTACTTC.

This clonotype appeared a few times. The V and J genes are TRBV10-1 and TRBJ2-3; D possibly corresponds to TRBD2 (6 bases). This CDR3 region has 15 residues. Germline V gene sequence: CDR1 WNHNN, CDR2 SYGVQD (reference sequence). V lost 9 bases to trimming and J lost 1 base, with 17 bases between them. CDR3 protein: CASSPPGVGTDTQYF. The CDR3, as DNA: TGCGCCAGTTCTCCTCCGGGGGTTGGCACAGATACGCAGTATTTT.

CDR3 nucleotide sequence: TGTGCCAGCAGCCCTAGCGGGATCTACAATGAGCAGTTCTTC. It specifies CASSPSGIYNEQFF. V gene TRBV2 combines with J gene TRBJ2-1; 9 bases line up with TRBD2. The CDR3 extends over 14 amino acids. Germline CDR1 is SNHLY and CDR2 is FYNNEI. The V segment lost 6 bases and the J segment 3 bases; nucleotides outside the gene matches: 3.

This clonotype was found many times. The chain couples TRBV15 to TRBJ2-7; D unresolved. The CDR3 runs 15 residues. V was trimmed by 4 bases and J by 1 base, leaving 14 bases between them. CDR1 LNHNV and CDR2 YYDKDF come from the germline V gene (reference sequence). The CDR3 DNA reads TGTGCCACCAGCATTTCTGTCGACGATTCCTACGAGCAGTACTTC. Protein product: CATSISVDDSYEQYF.